These 32 T cell receptor beta chains were all obtained from the same sample, sequenced in a study of control samples from healthy donors and cancer patients. The method was immunoSEQ multiplex PCR; TCRdb's version includes in-frame clones alone and lacks a portion of them. The table shows about 83,000 clones, with 90% to 95% occurring only once. The sample was blood. The receptors here all came from a man aged 50-59 years in good health.

V is TRBV7-9 and J is TRBJ1-1; weak D call: TRBD1 (5 bases). The germline CDR1 and CDR2 sequences are SEHNR and FQNEAQ (reference sequence). This CDR3 is 12 amino acids long. With 1 base removed from V and 7 bases from J, the gap between germline ends came to 7 bases. This CDR3 reads CASSLGRDEAFF. CDR3 DNA: TGTGCCAGCAGCTTAGGCAGGGATGAAGCTTTCTTT.

This chain uses TRBV20-1 with TRBJ1-2; TRBD1 matches 8 bases. The CDR3 is 15 residues long. From germline, CDR1 is DFQATT and CDR2 SNEGSKA (reference sequence). Unmatched junction bases numbered 10, after V lost 3 bases and J lost 4 bases. The CDR3 DNA is TGCAGTGCTAGTGCCGCTCGGACAGGGAGCTATGGCTACACCTTC. This sequence encodes CSASAARTGSYGYTF.

V usage is TRBV9 and J usage is TRBJ1-1; D remains unclear. Per germline, CDR1 SGDLS and CDR2 YYNGEE. There are 14 residues in the CDR3. V lost 1 base, J lost 6 bases, and 13 bases lay in between. CDR3 region: CASSVSDSSPEAFF. CDR3 coding DNA: TGTGCCAGCAGCGTATCGGACTCGTCGCCTGAAGCTTTCTTT.

This chain links TRBV6-5 with TRBJ2-5; possibly TRBD2 for D (5 bases). The CDR3 runs to 12 residues. Germline CDR1 and CDR2: MNHEY and SVGAGI. The V and J ends lost 6 bases and 4 bases respectively, with 9 bases between them. CDR3 sequence reads: CASRDYGETQYF. The CDR3 DNA reads as TGTGCCAGCAGAGACTATGGAGAGACCCAGTACTTC.

The gene calls are TRBV27 and TRBJ2-2; D ambiguous. CDR3 length equals 12 residues. Trimming shortened V by 2 bases and J by 6 bases, and 4 bases separated the two germline ends. Germline CDR1 MNHEY, CDR2 SMNVEV (reference sequence). CDR3 in DNA: TGTGCCAGCAGTTTAAGGGCCGGGGAGCTGTTTTTT. It codes for CASSLRAGELFF.

The rearrangement joins TRBV30 to TRBJ1-2, with 10 bases lining up with TRBD1. Germline CDR1 and CDR2: GTSNPN and SVGIG (reference sequence). After removal of 2 bases from V and 8 bases from J, the junction contained 2 bases not matched to a gene. This CDR3 has 12 amino acids. In nucleotides, the CDR3 is TGTGCCTGGAGTTGGGACAGGGGCGGCTACACCTTC. It yields the protein CAWSWDRGGYTF.

V gene TRBV27 combines with J gene TRBJ1-6; 7 bases align to TRBD1. The CDR3 is 16 amino acids. Germline values: CDR1 MNHEY, CDR2 SMNVEV (reference sequence). The trim removed 5 bases at V and 2 bases at J, leaving 6 bases unmatched. The CDR3 DNA is TGTGCCAGCAGTCGACAGGGAACAACCTATAATTCACCCCTCCACTTT. Protein: CASSRQGTTYNSPLHF.

A single count supports this clone. The V gene is TRBV14, the J gene TRBJ2-1; TRBD2 matches at 9 bases. The germline CDR1 and CDR2 sequences are SGHDN and FVKESK. The CDR3 sequence is 18 residues long. The V segment lost 4 bases and the J segment 1 base; nucleotides outside the gene matches: 11. CDR3 residues: CASSRTPGLAHSYNEQFF. As DNA, the CDR3 is TGTGCCAGCAGCCGAACCCCCGGACTAGCGCATTCCTACAATGAGCAGTTCTTC. Combining the CDR3 with reference TRBV14 and TRBJ2-1 gives the whole variable domain EAGVTQFPSHSVIEKGQTVTLRCDPISGHDNLYWYRRVMGKEIKFLLHFVKESKQDESGMPNNRFLAERTGGTYSTLKVQPAELEDSGVYFCASSRTPGLAHSYNEQFFGPGTRLTVL.

This clone has just a few counts. CDR3 nucleotides: TGTGCCACCAGTTCCGGGACTAGCGGGTATGAGCAGTTCTTC. Its protein is CATSSGTSGYEQFF. This chain links TRBV24-1 with TRBJ2-1; TRBD2 matches 12 bases. V was clipped by 6 bases and J by 8 bases; unmatched bases: 4. The CDR3 has 14 residues. Per the germline V gene, CDR1 is KGHDR and CDR2 is SFDVKD.

The chain couples TRBV7-2 to TRBJ1-1; no reliable D call. Germline V gene sequence: CDR1 SGHTA, CDR2 FQGNSA. V was clipped by 1 base and J by 1 base, with 7 bases between them. The CDR3 has 14 residues. CDR3 protein: CASSLGIRNTEAFF. Written as DNA, the CDR3 is TGTGCCAGCAGCTTAGGCATCCGGAACACTGAAGCTTTCTTT.

This sequence joins TRBV5-1 and TRBJ2-2, with TRBD2 as a possible D gene (5 bases). Trimming shortened V by 0 bases and J by 1 base, and 7 bases separated the two germline ends. Per germline, CDR1 SGHRS and CDR2 YFSETQ. The CDR3 loop spans 15 amino acids. CDR3 nucleotides: TGCGCCAGCAGCTTGGCGGGGATGAACACCGGGGAGCTGTTTTTT. Protein sequence: CASSLAGMNTGELFF.

This clone was seen a few times. This chain joins TRBV5-1 and TRBJ1-5, with D unclear. V lost 4 bases and J lost 3, with 17 bases in between. CDR3 length: 16 residues. Per the germline V gene, CDR1 is SGHRS and CDR2 is YFSETQ. The CDR3 loop is CASSASGEGPNQPQHF. CDR3 DNA sequence: TGCGCCAGCAGCGCGAGCGGGGAGGGCCCCAATCAGCCCCAGCATTTT.

This chain links TRBV11-3 with TRBJ1-2; no definite D call. The germline CDR1 and CDR2 sequences are SGHNT and YENEEA. The V end was cut by 5 bases, the J end by 3 bases, with 19 bases between. This CDR3 region has 16 residues. CDR3 protein: CASSHTVYGLDYGYTF. The CDR3 DNA sequence: TGTGCCAGCAGCCATACAGTCTACGGGTTGGACTATGGCTACACCTTC.

The CDR3 DNA reads as TGTGCCAGCAGCTTACAAGCGATGGCCGGGGAGCTGTTTTTT. It translates to CASSLQAMAGELFF. The rearrangement joins TRBV11-2 to TRBJ2-2, with unresolved D. This CDR3 is built from 14 residues. Germline CDR1 SGHAT, CDR2 FQNNGV. V was cut by 2 bases and J by 6 bases, with 10 bases left in between.

This clone was observed a few times. The chain carries TRBV10-2 and TRBJ1-2, with 7 positions matching TRBD1. The CDR3 has 16 residues. Unmatched junction bases numbered 4, after V lost 0 bases and J lost 0 bases. Germline-derived CDR1 and CDR2 are WSHSY and SAAADI. CDR3 protein: CASSESAGTANYGYTF. DNA of the CDR3: TGCGCCAGCAGTGAGTCTGCTGGGACAGCTAACTATGGCTACACCTTC.

The chain uses TRBV4-1 and TRBJ2-2; no definite D call. V lost 4 bases, J lost 0 bases, and 9 bases lay in between. Germline lookup yields CDR1 MGHRA and CDR2 YSYEKL. The CDR3 totals 15 residues. CDR3 sequence reads: CASSLGFSNTGELFF. DNA of the CDR3: TGCGCCAGCAGCCTTGGGTTCTCGAACACCGGGGAGCTGTTTTTT.

The J gene is TRBJ1-2, the V gene TRBV9, with 7 bases matching TRBD1. The length of the CDR3 is 17 residues. Germline assignment: CDR1 SGDLS and CDR2 YYNGEE. V lost 0 bases and J lost 8; bases outside the gene matches: 16. As DNA, the CDR3 is TGTGCCAGCAGCGTAGTTAATATGAGACAGGGCACCAGCGGCTACACCTTC. Translation: CASSVVNMRQGTSGYTF.

This rearrangement joins TRBV5-4 to TRBJ1-4, with TRBD1 matching 10 bases. This CDR3 region has 17 residues. V was pared by 4 bases and J by 4 bases, with 10 bases of the junction left unmatched. The germline V gene has CDR1 SGHNT and CDR2 YYREEE (reference sequence). This chain's CDR3 is CASSPGGQGLINEKLFF. Written as DNA, the CDR3 is TGTGCCAGCAGCCCGGGGGGACAGGGGTTAATTAATGAAAAACTGTTTTTT.

The V call is TRBV5-1, the J call TRBJ2-5; D gene uncertain. V lost 3 bases and J 5 bases, leaving 8 bases between the germline ends. The germline V gene has CDR1 SGHRS and CDR2 YFSETQ. The CDR3 extends over 12 amino acids. In nucleotides, the CDR3 is TGCGCCAGCAGCTGGAATTCGGAGACCCAGTACTTC. The encoded protein is CASSWNSETQYF.

This clone has just one count. The V gene is TRBV6-2 or TRBV6-3, the J gene TRBJ1-5, with D unclear. The germline CDR1 and CDR2 sequences are MNHEY and SVGEGT. V shed 3 bases and J shed 5 bases, with 8 bases lying between them. The CDR3 length is 13 residues. The CDR3 is CASSYGKHQPQHF. In DNA form, the CDR3 reads TGTGCCAGCAGTTATGGTAAACATCAGCCCCAGCATTTT.

J is TRBJ1-2 and V is TRBV27; no clear D. V shed 6 bases and J shed 5 bases, with 13 bases lying between them. Germline CDR1 reads MNHEY; CDR2 reads SMNVEV (reference sequence). The CDR3 consists of 13 residues. The CDR3 spells CASRGINYYGYTF. The CDR3 nucleotides are TGTGCCAGCAGGGGAATTAATTATTATGGCTACACCTTC.

The rearrangement uses TRBV6-6 and TRBJ2-1; possibly TRBD2 for D (5 bases). Trimming stripped 8 bases from V and 5 bases from J, with 16 bases between. Germline-derived CDR1 and CDR2 are MNHNY and SVGAGI (reference sequence). There are 14 residues in the CDR3. CDR3 residues: CASLLRATDNEQFF. The DNA for the CDR3 is TGTGCCAGCCTACTGCGGGCCACGGACAATGAGCAGTTCTTC.

The chain's CDR3 is CASRLQGELNTEAFF. Here the CDR3 DNA reads TGTGCCAGTAGATTGCAGGGGGAGTTGAACACTGAAGCTTTCTTT. This chain links TRBV19 with TRBJ1-1, with 7 bases lining up with TRBD1. This CDR3 has 15 residues. Per the germline V gene, CDR1 is LNHDA and CDR2 is SQIVND (reference sequence). The V segment lost 6 bases and the J segment 0 bases; nucleotides outside the gene matches: 7. The variable domain in full, with the rest retrieved from reference TRBV19 and TRBJ1-1, is DGGITQSPKYLFRKEGQNVTLSCEQNLNHDAMYWYRQDPGQGLRLIYYSQIVNDFQKGDIAEGYSVSREKKESFPLTVTSAQKNPTAFYLCASRLQGELNTEAFFGQGTRLTVV.

This clone was picked up one time. This chain joins TRBV9 and TRBJ1-1; no firm D call. Germline loops: CDR1 SGDLS, CDR2 YYNGEE. V lost 0 bases and J 1 base, leaving 10 bases between the germline ends. The CDR3 is 15 amino acids. The CDR3 is CASSVEVNRNTEAFF. The DNA of the CDR3 is TGTGCCAGCAGCGTAGAGGTCAACCGGAACACTGAAGCTTTCTTT.

CDR3 bases: TGCGCCAGCAGCTCCTACCGGGGGGCAGGCTCCTACGAGCAGTACTTC. Residues: CASSSYRGAGSYEQYF. V is TRBV5-1 and J is TRBJ2-7; D is possibly TRBD2 (7 bases). CDR1 SGHRS and CDR2 YFSETQ come from the germline V gene. The CDR3 consists of 16 residues. V lost 3 bases and J lost 0, with 16 bases in between.

The chain couples TRBV5-1 to TRBJ1-5, with unresolved D. Germline assignment: CDR1 SGHRS and CDR2 YFSETQ. Trimming stripped 0 bases from V and 6 bases from J, with 13 bases between. The CDR3 runs to 15 residues. CDR3 residues: CASSLDPLGGQPQHF. The CDR3 region has the DNA TGCGCCAGCAGCTTGGACCCCTTAGGCGGTCAGCCCCAGCATTTT.

The J gene is TRBJ1-1, the V gene TRBV6-1; D is undetermined. The length of the CDR3 is 12 residues. Deletions cut 3 bases from V and 7 bases from J, with 9 bases between. Germline V lookup: CDR1 MNHNS, CDR2 SASEGT. DNA for the CDR3: TGTGCCAGCAGTGAGAAGCCAGGTGAAGCTTTCTTT. Amino acids: CASSEKPGEAFF.

The CDR3 protein is CASSLQGTAEAFF. In nucleotides, the CDR3 is TGTGCCAGCAGCTTACAGGGAACGGCTGAAGCTTTCTTT. This rearrangement joins TRBV11-3 to TRBJ1-1; a possible D gene is TRBD1 (5 bases). V was trimmed by 2 bases and J by 6 bases, leaving 10 bases between them. Germline V CDR1 and CDR2: SGHNT, YENEEA. CDR3 size: 13 residues.

This clone was counted only a few times. The rearrangement uses TRBV25-1 and TRBJ1-2, with D possibly matching TRBD1 (6 bases). The CDR3 has 14 residues. CDR1 and CDR2 (germline): MGHDK, SYGVNS. V was cut by 6 bases and J by 2 bases, with 13 bases left in between. The CDR3 bases are TGTGCCAGCAGCGCTTATCAGGGGAACTATGGCTACACCTTC. Protein: CASSAYQGNYGYTF.

This chain links TRBV7-9 with TRBJ2-5; D might be TRBD2 (6 bases). The V end was cut by 0 bases, the J end by 1 base, with 9 bases between. CDR1 and CDR2 from the germline V gene are SEHNR and FQNEAQ (reference sequence). The CDR3 length is 15 residues. CDR3 sequence: CASSLAGGSQETQYF. In DNA form, the CDR3 reads TGTGCCAGCAGCTTAGCCGGAGGGTCCCAAGAGACCCAGTACTTC.

The chain couples TRBV4-1 to TRBJ2-7; D is ambiguous. Between the trimmed V and J ends, which lost 4 bases and 2 bases, there was a span of 15 bases. This CDR3 has 15 residues. Germline V gene sequence: CDR1 MGHRA, CDR2 YSYEKL. The CDR3 nucleotides read TGCGCCAGCAGCCTCTCCCAAGACCCGACCTACGAGCAGTACTTC. Its translation: CASSLSQDPTYEQYF.

This sequence joins TRBV10-3 and TRBJ1-3; TRBD1 might be the D (5 bases). V shed 4 bases and J shed 4 bases, with 11 bases lying between them. The length of the CDR3 is 14 residues. CDR1 and CDR2 (germline): ENHRY, SYGVKD. The DNA for the CDR3 is TGTGCCATCAGTGGTGACAGCAAGGGAAACACCATATATTTT. Translating it yields CAISGDSKGNTIYF.